Listed below are T cell receptor beta chains from one sample, sequenced in a study of metastatic and nonmetastatic thyroid tumors. Using MiXCR, TCRdb re-called clones from the PCR reads. The sample records around 29,000 clones, roughly 19% being singletons. The sequencing input was blood. The origin of the receptors is a female donor with papillary thyroid cancer or a benign thyroid nodule (not recorded which). Some clones in this sample may be carry-over from other donors' samples. The CDR3 runs from the conserved cysteine through the conserved F or W. The order of the fields is D gene, J gene, V gene, CDR3 protein. A D gene is named only where the DNA matches it firmly.

TRBD2 TRBJ2-3 TRBV2 CASSGTSGRAIGADTQYF
- TRBJ1-3 TRBV12-3/TRBV12-4 CASRNRRVRRGNTIYF
- TRBJ2-7 TRBV13 CASSLGPSYEQYF
- TRBJ1-5 TRBV28 CASRGKYSSNQPQHF
- TRBJ1-3 TRBV19 CASSPAGFSGNTIYF
- TRBJ2-7 TRBV7-9 CASSPATTQYF
- TRBJ2-4 TRBV20-1 CSAKVGGVGAKNIQYF
- TRBJ2-5 TRBV10-1 CASSEGGQETQYF
TRBD1 TRBJ1-3 TRBV28 CASSAGTGSGNTRYF
TRBD1 TRBJ2-7 TRBV24-1 CATQPGQGTYEQYF
TRBD1 TRBJ1-4 TRBV5-1 CASSPGGGDEKLFF
- TRBJ1-2 TRBV28 CASVEGVTNYGYTF
TRBD2 TRBJ2-3 TRBV5-1 CASSLFSASGGSDTQYF
TRBD1 TRBJ2-7 TRBV6-1 CASSPSSGGCYEQYF
- TRBJ1-6 TRBV9 CASSAPESPLHF
- TRBJ1-1 TRBV6-1 CASSEGDRKRHWNTEAFF
- TRBJ1-1 TRBV6-2/TRBV6-3 CASSYRGNTEAFF
- TRBJ2-1 TRBV5-1 CASSPTRRNYNEQFF
TRBD1 TRBJ2-3 TRBV11-2 CASRDRRRTDTQYF
TRBD2 TRBJ2-7 TRBV12-3/TRBV12-4 CASRRRREGLGEQYF
- TRBJ1-6 TRBV20-1 CSAREPGQLGSPLHF
TRBD2 TRBJ2-2 TRBV5-1 CASSLASGRAPGELFF
- TRBJ1-5 TRBV25-1 CASSVGGRGNQPQHF